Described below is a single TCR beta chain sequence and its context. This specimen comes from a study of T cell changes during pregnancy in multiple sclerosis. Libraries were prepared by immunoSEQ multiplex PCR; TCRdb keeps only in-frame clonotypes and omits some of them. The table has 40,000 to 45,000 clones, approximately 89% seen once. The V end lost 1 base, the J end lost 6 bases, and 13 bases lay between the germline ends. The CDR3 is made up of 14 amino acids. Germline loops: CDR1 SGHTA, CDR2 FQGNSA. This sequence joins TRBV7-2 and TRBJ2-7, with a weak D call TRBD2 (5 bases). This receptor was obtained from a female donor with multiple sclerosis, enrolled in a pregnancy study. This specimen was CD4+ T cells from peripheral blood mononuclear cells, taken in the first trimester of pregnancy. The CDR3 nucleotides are TGTGCCAGCAGCTTAGTCGTGGGAGCAGGCGAGCAGTACTTC. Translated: CASSLVVGAGEQYF.